This T cell receptor beta chain emerged from a study of control samples from healthy donors and cancer patients. Clones were sequenced by immunoSEQ multiplex PCR, and TCRdb holds only the in-frame ones, with some missing. Here the sample spans approximately 59,000 clones, 70% to 90% being singletons. CDR3 length: 15 residues. With 1 base clipped from V and 5 bases from J, the junction kept 5 bases outside the gene matches. Germline V gives CDR1 SGHNT, CDR2 YENEEA. Sequenced material: PBMCs. The source is a woman between 55 and 75 years old with lung cancer. V and J are TRBV11-3 and TRBJ2-1, with 7 positions matching TRBD2. The CDR3 sequence is CASSLVAGDHNEQFF. The CDR3 coding sequence is TGTGCCAGCAGCTTAGTGGCGGGAGATCACAATGAGCAGTTCTTC.